The 27 T cell receptor beta chains reported below all come from one sample, sequenced in a study of shared clonotypes between healthy human individuals. Data came from immunoSEQ multiplex PCR; TCRdb stores just in-frame clones and leaves some out. The sample consists of under 2.5 million clones, about 90% of them appearing once. Material: naive CD4+ T cells from PBMCs. Stated subset: CD45RA+ positively selected. These TCRs come from a man between 18 and 29 years old in good health. Some clones in this sample may be carry-over from other donors' samples.

This clone showed up just once. This sequence joins TRBV2 and TRBJ2-5; D possibly corresponds to TRBD1 (6 bases). This CDR3 contains 14 residues. Trimming took off 6 bases at V and 4 bases at J, with 15 bases between the two ends. Germline CDR1 and CDR2: SNHLY and FYNNEI. DNA for the CDR3: TGTGCCAGCAGGATGGACAGAACAGGAGAGACCCAGTACTTC. Amino acids: CASRMDRTGETQYF.

V usage is TRBV11-2 and J usage is TRBJ2-1, with D possibly TRBD1 on 5 matching bases. The CDR3 length is 14 residues. V lost 4 bases, J lost 4 bases, and 11 bases lay in between. The germline V gene has CDR1 SGHAT and CDR2 FQNNGV. The CDR3 DNA follows: TGTGCCAGCAGCTCACAGGCTTTATACAATGAGCAGTTCTTC. Its protein is CASSSQALYNEQFF.

The chain joins TRBV27 to TRBJ1-6; 8 nucleotides align to TRBD1. Germline V lookup: CDR1 MNHEY, CDR2 SMNVEV (reference sequence). V trimming: 2 bases; J trimming: 5 bases; junction bases outside the gene matches: 5. CDR3 length: 16 amino acids. The DNA for the CDR3 is TGTGCCAGCAGTTTAGGGGACAGGAGGGATAATTCACCCCTCCACTTT. Amino acids: CASSLGDRRDNSPLHF.

This clone was found once. In DNA, the CDR3 is TGTGCCAGTGGGGCTAGCGGGAGGACAGATACGCAGTATTTT. Its protein is CASGASGRTDTQYF. The V gene is TRBV2, the J gene TRBJ2-3, with 11 bases that match TRBD2. The CDR3 is made up of 14 amino acids. Germline values: CDR1 SNHLY, CDR2 FYNNEI. J gave up 3 bases and V 9 bases, and 5 bases lay outside the gene matches.

The J gene is TRBJ2-2, the V gene TRBV7-2; 7 positions match TRBD1. Germline-derived CDR1 and CDR2 are SGHTA and FQGNSA. The CDR3 is 14 residues long. J gave up 5 bases and V 5 bases, and 5 bases lay outside the gene matches. The CDR3 here is CASSHETGTGELFF. The CDR3 DNA is TGTGCCAGCAGCCATGAGACAGGGACCGGGGAGCTGTTTTTT.

The chain links TRBV28 to TRBJ1-1, with D tentatively TRBD1 (5 bases). Germline-derived CDR1 and CDR2 are MDHEN and SYDVKM. Trimming took off 6 bases at V and 3 bases at J, with 17 bases between the two ends. The CDR3 extends over 15 amino acids. The CDR3 loop is CASRGVSTGDTEAFF. In DNA, the CDR3 is TGTGCCAGCAGAGGAGTCTCAACGGGGGACACTGAAGCTTTCTTT.

The chain links TRBV11-2 to TRBJ2-7; TRBD1 matches at 9 bases. The trim removed 1 base at V and 3 bases at J, leaving 7 bases unmatched. Per the germline V gene, CDR1 is SGHAT and CDR2 is FQNNGV. CDR3 length: 16 residues. For the CDR3, the DNA is TGTGCCAGCAGCTTAGCCCCGGACAGGGGATACTACGAGCAGTACTTC. Translating gives CASSLAPDRGYYEQYF.

This chain joins TRBV29-1 and TRBJ2-7, with D maybe TRBD1 (6 bases). CDR3 length: 12 amino acids. The germline V gene has CDR1 SQVTM and CDR2 ANQGSEA. V shed 5 bases and J shed 6 bases, with 14 bases lying between them. CDR3 DNA: TGCAGCGTTTTCAGGGGAAGGGGCGAGCAGTACTTC. Translating gives CSVFRGRGEQYF.

This chain uses TRBV5-1 with TRBJ2-7; 7 bases line up with TRBD1. Per germline, CDR1 SGHRS and CDR2 YFSETQ. V dropped 0 bases and J dropped 3; count of bases not matched to a gene: 3. CDR3 length: 14 amino acids. The CDR3 DNA follows: TGCGCCAGCAGCTTGGATGCAGGGGGCTACGAGCAGTACTTC. The encoded protein is CASSLDAGGYEQYF.

The gene calls are TRBV15 and TRBJ1-5, with D uncertain. V lost 2 bases to trimming and J lost 0 bases, with 8 bases between them. The V gene's germline CDR1 is LNHNV and CDR2 YYDKDF (reference sequence). This CDR3 has 15 residues. The CDR3 loop is CATSRNLYSNQPQHF. The CDR3 DNA reads TGTGCCACCAGCAGAAATCTGTATAGCAATCAGCCCCAGCATTTT.

The chain couples TRBV4-1 to TRBJ2-5; tentatively, D is TRBD1 (6 bases). V was trimmed by 1 base and J by 2 bases, leaving 14 bases between them. This CDR3 is 16 amino acids long. The germline V gene has CDR1 MGHRA and CDR2 YSYEKL. In DNA form, the CDR3 reads TGCGCCAGCAGCCAAGCCCTACAGGGAATTCAAGAGACCCAGTACTTC. Amino acids: CASSQALQGIQETQYF.

The chain employs TRBV18 and TRBJ1-5, with D uncertain. CDR1 and CDR2 from the germline V gene are KGHSH and LQKENI. This CDR3 has 13 residues. V shed 4 bases and J shed 4 bases, with 8 bases lying between them. The CDR3 region is CASSLSSNQPQHF. The DNA for the CDR3 is TGTGCCAGCTCACTAAGTTCGAATCAGCCCCAGCATTTT.

The genes are TRBV11-2 and TRBJ2-3, with 10 bases fitting TRBD2. Trimming took 1 base from V and 6 from J; bases not matched to a gene: 7. The CDR3 is made up of 16 amino acids. Germline values: CDR1 SGHAT, CDR2 FQNNGV. CDR3 nucleotide sequence: TGTGCCAGCAGCTTAGGGGCTAGCGGGAGTATGGATACGCAGTATTTT. This gives the protein CASSLGASGSMDTQYF.

This clone occurred once. The CDR3 spells CASSFYQGGVRYF. The DNA of the CDR3 is TGTGCCAGCAGCTTCTATCAGGGTGGTGTTAGGTATTTT. V is TRBV7-3 and J is TRBJ2-3; tentative D call: TRBD1 (5 bases). Germline values: CDR1 SGHTA, CDR2 FQGTGA. The CDR3 runs 13 residues. V was clipped by 3 bases and J by 14 bases, with 18 bases between them.

The chain recombines TRBV21-1 with TRBJ2-3. TRBV21-1 is a recognized pseudogene. The CDR3 extends over 16 amino acids. For the CDR3, the DNA is TGTGCCAGCAGTCTCCTCACGGGGCCAGAAAGAGATACGCAGTATTTT. It codes for CASSLLTGPERDTQYF.

For this clone: The germline gene is not matched at one end of the junction; a read error may be the cause. The J gene is TRBJ2-7, the V gene TRBV29-1; D might be TRBD2 (6 bases). Per germline, CDR1 SQVTM and CDR2 ANQGSEA. The CDR3 loop spans 12 amino acids. The CDR3 region is CSVNRDSNEQYF. The CDR3 DNA follows: TGCAGCGTTAACCGGGACTCCAACGAGCAGTACTTC.

The chain uses TRBV19 and TRBJ1-2; perhaps TRBD1 as D (5 bases). The V end was cut by 3 bases, the J end by 4 bases, with 15 bases between. There are 15 residues in the CDR3. Germline lookup yields CDR1 LNHDA and CDR2 SQIVND (reference sequence). The CDR3 DNA sequence: TGTGCCAGTAGTATTGGGGCCGGGACCGCCTATGGCTACACCTTC. Translated: CASSIGAGTAYGYTF.

The chain couples TRBV7-9 to TRBJ2-1; D call uncertain. CDR1 and CDR2 from the germline V gene are SEHNR and FQNEAQ (reference sequence). The CDR3 extends over 13 amino acids. The V end was cut by 5 bases, the J end by 5 bases, with 10 bases between. The CDR3 reads CASSPLPHNEQFF. In DNA form, the CDR3 reads TGTGCCAGCAGCCCCTTACCTCACAATGAGCAGTTCTTC.

This clone was counted once. V gene TRBV27 combines with J gene TRBJ2-1; 7 positions agree with TRBD1. The germline gives CDR1 MNHEY, CDR2 SMNVEV (reference sequence). The CDR3 covers 15 residues. The V and J ends lost 2 bases and 6 bases, in that order; junction bases with no gene match: 7. Here the CDR3 reads CASSLTPGQPNEQFF. The CDR3 DNA follows: TGTGCCAGCAGTTTAACCCCGGGACAGCCCAATGAGCAGTTCTTC.

The rearrangement links TRBV7-9 to TRBJ2-2, with 10 bases matching TRBD2. The V segment lost 5 bases and the J segment 4 bases; nucleotides outside the gene matches: 7. Germline CDR1 SEHNR, CDR2 FQNEAQ (reference sequence). The CDR3 totals 16 residues. The CDR3 DNA reads as TGTGCCAGCAGCCATCGAGCGGGAGGGGGCACCGGGGAGCTGTTTTTT. Its translation: CASSHRAGGGTGELFF. Variable domain in full (rest from reference TRBV7-9 and TRBJ2-2): DTGVSQNPRHKITKRGQNVTFRCDPISEHNRLYWYRQTLGQGPEFLTYFQNEAQLEKSRLLSDRFSAERPKGSFSTLEIQRTEQGDSAMYLCASSHRAGGGTGELFFGEGSRLTVL.

The V call is TRBV30, the J call TRBJ2-5; 11 positions agree with TRBD2. This CDR3 region has 15 residues. Trimming at V came to 1 base and at J to 8 bases, leaving 9 bases not matched to a gene. Germline CDR1 and CDR2: GTSNPN and SVGIG (reference sequence). DNA for the CDR3: TGTGCCTGGAGTGCGCCAATCGGACTAGCGGGTACCCAGTACTTC. Translating it yields CAWSAPIGLAGTQYF.

The chain is built from TRBV19 and TRBJ2-7; D is perhaps TRBD2 (5 bases). This CDR3 is 14 amino acids long. Trimming removed 4 bases from V and 1 base from J, with 11 bases in between. CDR1 is LNHDA and CDR2 is SQIVND in the germline V gene (reference sequence). CDR3 bases: TGTGCCAGTAGTAGGGCTAGGACTTCCTACGAGCAGTACTTC. Encoded protein: CASSRARTSYEQYF.

The chain is built from TRBV28 and TRBJ2-5; 14 bases match TRBD2. The V gene end was trimmed by 7 bases and the J gene end by 5 bases; junction bases not matched to a gene: 9. The germline gives CDR1 MDHEN, CDR2 SYDVKM. This CDR3 spans 16 amino acids. CDR3 residues: CASTMTSGRAGETQYF. The CDR3 nucleotides are TGTGCCAGCACCATGACTAGCGGGAGGGCAGGGGAGACCCAGTACTTC.

The V gene is TRBV28, the J gene TRBJ1-2, with D possibly TRBD1 on 6 matching bases. The germline V and J ends were trimmed by 2 bases and 7 bases, with 14 bases remaining between them. Germline-derived CDR1 and CDR2 are MDHEN and SYDVKM. The CDR3 runs to 14 residues. This CDR3 reads CASSLPPDRSGYTF. In nucleotides, the CDR3 is TGTGCCAGCAGTTTACCCCCCGACAGGAGTGGCTACACCTTC.

This chain joins TRBV5-1 and TRBJ2-5; TRBD1 or TRBD2 may be the D gene (5 bases each). Germline CDR1 reads SGHRS; CDR2 reads YFSETQ. This CDR3 spans 15 amino acids. V was pared by 0 bases and J by 4 bases, with 13 bases between. In nucleotides, the CDR3 is TGCGCCAGCAGCTTGGTAGGGGACCACATAGAGACCCAGTACTTC. Amino acids: CASSLVGDHIETQYF.

This chain links TRBV28 with TRBJ2-3; no definite D call. CDR1 is MDHEN, CDR2 SYDVKM, per germline. There are 15 residues in the CDR3. V lost 6 bases, J lost 3 bases, and 16 bases lay in between. The chain's CDR3 is CASRDWTQETDTQYF. CDR3 DNA: TGTGCCAGCAGGGATTGGACCCAGGAAACAGATACGCAGTATTTT.

V is TRBV7-8 and J is TRBJ2-6, with D uncertain. The CDR3 spans 16 residues. Germline V gene sequence: CDR1 SGHVS, CDR2 FQNEAQ. Trimming removed 1 base from V and 2 bases from J, with 9 bases in between. CDR3 loop: CASSLGLGTGANVLTF. DNA for the CDR3: TGTGCCAGCAGCTTAGGTTTAGGGACTGGGGCCAACGTCCTGACTTTC.